This T cell receptor beta chain was observed in a study of T cell responses to AZD1222 COVID-19 vaccine (dated by TCRdb to about 2021). Turning to the overall study: AZD1222 recipients whose second dose came at about 4 weeks and those whose second dose came at about 12 weeks were combined into one group, since spike-specific TCR depth and breadth did not differ between the two schedules. Trial participants were enrolled by age into 18-55, 56-69 and 70-plus year subgroups, with about 150, 27 and 61 TCR-sequenced participants respectively. TCR sequencing was performed for 230 to 250 trial participants, of whom some 200 were given two doses of AZD1222 and some 25 were given two doses of MenACWY control vaccine.

Study-level results and caveats: Because no day 14 peak-response samples were available, repertoires were characterized only after the peak T cell response. Conclusions about previously exposed vaccinees are limited, since just a handful of AZD1222 recipients were seropositive for SARS-CoV-2 at baseline. The whole spike protein was spanned by vaccine-associated CD4 TCRs, and dominant responses were seen in regions 160-218 and 743-854. After two AZD1222 doses, spike-specific TCR breadth and depth were significantly higher than at day 0 and than in MenACWY recipients. Epitopes outside the regions mutated in the B.1.351 and B.1.1.7 variants were reportedly recognized by nearly half of the unique spike-specific TCRs. The 56-69-year group was small, and its depth increase did not reach significance, likely because of low power. Most participants were white British and females outnumbered males, and the authors suggested that clonal diversity may have been underestimated.

The time point label for this specimen denotes: baseline before first vaccination. Samples from vaccinated people were obtained from the UK trials COV001 and COV002, which included a single-blind randomized controlled phase 2/3 trial of AZD1222 (ChAdOx1 nCoV-19) in healthy adults. Trial participant PBMC samples were collected at day 0 and day 28 after the second dose for TCRbeta chain sequencing. The CDR3 regions of human TCRbeta chains were analyzed by immunosequencing. As for how the authors treated the data: Repertoire TCRs were checked for matches against a reference library of SARS-CoV-2-specific TCRs that had been generated using the MIRA antigen-specificity platform. Breadth meant the fraction of unique TCRs that were SARS-CoV-2-associated, whereas depth meant the fraction of total T cells that were SARS-CoV-2-associated. Using the MIRA data, every spike-specific TCR was mapped to the spike region that the TCR reacted to and assigned to either a CD4 or a CD8 class. Log10-transformed breadth and depth values were compared by one-way ANOVA with Sidak's multiple comparisons tests. TCRdb stores this immuneACCESS table with in-frame sequences only. Part of the clones is absent; in the studies checked, under half of the shortfall reflects unresolved V genes, and no reason is known for the rest. V and J calls and clone size come straight from that table; D and trimming were deduced from the DNA. Counted in this sample were 55,000 to 65,000 clones; over 75% of them appeared once. The ten most abundant clones make up 15% to 20% of the sample.

The germline V gene (reference sequence) specifies LNHDA as CDR1 and SQIVND as CDR2. The CDR3 contains 17 residues, cysteine and phenylalanine counted. CDR3 DNA is the only sequence kept; it has 51 bases, read in frame from the first base. The germline V end is reduced by 4 bases and the J end by 1 base; junction bases left unmatched: 11. As for this clone: Its recognized antigen is unknown. The input lacks base qualities; no much larger clone sits a single base away.

The sample here was peripheral blood, taken on day 0 of AZD1222 vaccination. The rearranged segments are TRBV19 and TRBJ1-1; 8 bases in the middle match TRBD1. The sequence was obtained from an adult in good health. For the CDR3, the sequence is CASSTPDRGGWNTEAFF. In nucleotides, the sequence is TGTGCCAGTAGTACCCCCGACAGGGGAGGATGGAACACTGAAGCTTTCTTT.